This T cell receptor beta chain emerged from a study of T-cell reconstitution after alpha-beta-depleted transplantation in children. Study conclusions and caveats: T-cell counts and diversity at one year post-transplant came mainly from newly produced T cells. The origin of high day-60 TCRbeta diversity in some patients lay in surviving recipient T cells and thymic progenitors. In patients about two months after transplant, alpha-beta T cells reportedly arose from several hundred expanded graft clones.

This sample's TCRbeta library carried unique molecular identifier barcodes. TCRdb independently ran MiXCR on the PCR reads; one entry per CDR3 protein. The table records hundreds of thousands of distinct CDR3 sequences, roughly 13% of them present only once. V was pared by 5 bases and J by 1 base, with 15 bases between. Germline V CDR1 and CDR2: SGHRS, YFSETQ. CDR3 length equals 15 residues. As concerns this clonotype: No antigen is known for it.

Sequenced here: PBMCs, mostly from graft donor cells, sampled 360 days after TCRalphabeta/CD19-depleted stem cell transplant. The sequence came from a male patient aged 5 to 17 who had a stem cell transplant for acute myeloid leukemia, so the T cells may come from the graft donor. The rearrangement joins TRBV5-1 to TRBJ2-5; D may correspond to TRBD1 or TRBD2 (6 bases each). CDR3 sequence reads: CASREGGASQETQYF. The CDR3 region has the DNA TGCGCCAGCAGGGAGGGGGGCGCTAGCCAAGAGACCCAGTACTTC.